This T cell receptor beta chain came from a study of cytomegalovirus exposure and HLA in healthy donors. About this clone: Its antigen is not known.

Broader study findings: Presence/absence analyses rested on an assumption that sequencing depth was roughly uniform across donors.

PCR primers comprised 60 Vbeta and 13 Jbeta primers. Libraries were prepared by immunoSEQ multiplex PCR; TCRdb keeps only in-frame clonotypes and omits some of them. The sample lists about 65,000 clones, around four fifths occurring once. The receptor's source is a girl between 10 and 17 years old in good health and CMV-seropositive. Sequencing input: PBMCs.

CDR3 nucleotides: TGTGCCAGCAGTGAAGACAGGAGCTCCTACAATGAGCAGTTCTTC. This codes for CASSEDRSSYNEQFF. The chain combines TRBV2 with TRBJ2-1, with TRBD1 as a possible D gene (5 bases). This CDR3 has 15 residues. Germline V gene sequence: CDR1 SNHLY, CDR2 FYNNEI. Between the trimmed V and J ends, which lost 1 base and 0 bases, there was a span of 7 bases.